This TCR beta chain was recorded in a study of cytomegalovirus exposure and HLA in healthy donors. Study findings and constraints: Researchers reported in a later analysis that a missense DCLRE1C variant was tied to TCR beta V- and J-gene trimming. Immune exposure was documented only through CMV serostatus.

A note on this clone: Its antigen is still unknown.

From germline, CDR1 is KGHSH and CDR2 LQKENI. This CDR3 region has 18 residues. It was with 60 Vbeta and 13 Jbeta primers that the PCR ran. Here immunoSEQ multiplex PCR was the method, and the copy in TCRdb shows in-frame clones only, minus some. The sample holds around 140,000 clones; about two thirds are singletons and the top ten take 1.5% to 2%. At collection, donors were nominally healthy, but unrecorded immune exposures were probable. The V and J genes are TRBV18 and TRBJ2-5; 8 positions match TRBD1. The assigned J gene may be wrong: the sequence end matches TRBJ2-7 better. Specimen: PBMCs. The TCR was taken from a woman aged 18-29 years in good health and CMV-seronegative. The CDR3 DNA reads TGTGCCAGCTCACCTCTGAAGGGTGGTGCAGGGGGCTCTAACGAGCAGTACTTC. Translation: CASSPLKGGAGGSNEQYF.